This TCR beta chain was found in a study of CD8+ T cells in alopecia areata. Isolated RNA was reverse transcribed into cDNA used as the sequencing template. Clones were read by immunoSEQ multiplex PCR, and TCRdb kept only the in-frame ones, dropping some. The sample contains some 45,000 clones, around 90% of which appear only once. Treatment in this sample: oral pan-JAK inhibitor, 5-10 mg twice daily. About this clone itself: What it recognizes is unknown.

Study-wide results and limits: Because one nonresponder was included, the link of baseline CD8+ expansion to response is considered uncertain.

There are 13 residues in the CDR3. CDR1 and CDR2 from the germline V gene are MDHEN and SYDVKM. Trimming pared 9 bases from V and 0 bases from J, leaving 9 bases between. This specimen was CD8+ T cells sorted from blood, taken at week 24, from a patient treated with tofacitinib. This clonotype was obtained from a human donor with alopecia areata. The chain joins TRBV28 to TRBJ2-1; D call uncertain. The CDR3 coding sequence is TGTGCCAGTCGGGCGAGCTCCTACAATGAGCAGTTCTTC. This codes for CASRASSYNEQFF.